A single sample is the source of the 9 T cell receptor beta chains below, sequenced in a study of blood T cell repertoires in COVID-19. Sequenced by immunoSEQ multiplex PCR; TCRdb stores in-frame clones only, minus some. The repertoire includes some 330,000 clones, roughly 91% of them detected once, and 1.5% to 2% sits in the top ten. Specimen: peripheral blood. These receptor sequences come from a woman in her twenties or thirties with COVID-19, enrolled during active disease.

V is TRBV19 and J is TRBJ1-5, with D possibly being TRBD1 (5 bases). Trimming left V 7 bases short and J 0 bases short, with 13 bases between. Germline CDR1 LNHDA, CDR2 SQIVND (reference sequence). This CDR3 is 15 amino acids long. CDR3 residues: CASNRDSNSNQPQHF. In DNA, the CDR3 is TGTGCCAGTAACCGAGACAGTAATAGCAATCAGCCCCAGCATTTT.

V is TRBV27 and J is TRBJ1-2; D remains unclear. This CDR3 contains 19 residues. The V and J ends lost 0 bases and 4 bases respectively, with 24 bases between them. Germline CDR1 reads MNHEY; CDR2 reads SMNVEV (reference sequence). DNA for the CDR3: TGTGCCAGCAGTTTATCGGTCTGGAGTGCCAAACGGGATCCCTATGGCTACACCTTC. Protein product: CASSLSVWSAKRDPYGYTF.

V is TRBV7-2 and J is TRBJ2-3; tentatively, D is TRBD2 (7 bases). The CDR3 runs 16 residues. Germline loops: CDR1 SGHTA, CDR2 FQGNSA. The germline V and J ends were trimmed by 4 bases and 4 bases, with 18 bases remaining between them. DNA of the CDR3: TGTGCCAGCAGCTCGGGGGGACACAAGTTAGCAGATACGCAGTATTTT. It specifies CASSSGGHKLADTQYF.

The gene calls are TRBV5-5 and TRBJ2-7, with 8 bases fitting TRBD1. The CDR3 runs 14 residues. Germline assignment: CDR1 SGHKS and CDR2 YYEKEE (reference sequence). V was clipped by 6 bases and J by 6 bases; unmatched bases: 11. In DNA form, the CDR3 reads TGTGCCAGCAAAAAGACAGGGGTCACGATCGAGCAGTACGTC. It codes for CASKKTGVTIEQYV.

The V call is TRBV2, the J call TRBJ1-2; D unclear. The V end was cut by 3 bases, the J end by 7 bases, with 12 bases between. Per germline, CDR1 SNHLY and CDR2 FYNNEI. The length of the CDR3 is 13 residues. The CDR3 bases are TGTGCCAGCAGTGACGGGTTCTCCGGTGGCTACACCTTC. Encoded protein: CASSDGFSGGYTF.

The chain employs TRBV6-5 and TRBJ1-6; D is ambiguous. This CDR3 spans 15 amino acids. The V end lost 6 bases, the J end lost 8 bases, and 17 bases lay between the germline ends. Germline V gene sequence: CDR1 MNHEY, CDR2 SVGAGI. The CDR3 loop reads CASSPAGGNYSPLHF. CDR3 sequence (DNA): TGTGCCAGCAGCCCAGCGGGCGGAAATTATTCACCCCTCCACTTT.

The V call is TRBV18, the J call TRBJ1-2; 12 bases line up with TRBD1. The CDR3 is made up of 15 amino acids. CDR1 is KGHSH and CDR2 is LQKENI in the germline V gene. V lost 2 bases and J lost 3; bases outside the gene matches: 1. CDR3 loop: CASSPGTGGDYGYTF. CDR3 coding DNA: TGTGCCAGCTCACCAGGGACAGGGGGCGACTATGGCTACACCTTC.

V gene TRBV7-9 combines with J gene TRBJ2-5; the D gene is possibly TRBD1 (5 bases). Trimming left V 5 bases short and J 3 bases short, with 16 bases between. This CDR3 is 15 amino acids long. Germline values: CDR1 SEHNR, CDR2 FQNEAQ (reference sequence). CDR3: CASSPPGREKETQYF. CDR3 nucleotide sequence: TGTGCCAGCAGCCCACCGGGCAGGGAAAAAGAGACCCAGTACTTC.

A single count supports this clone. The CDR3 loop is CASSEALAGGYTQYF. CDR3 DNA: TGTGCCAGCAGTGAAGCGTTAGCGGGGGGTTATACGCAGTATTTT. The chain couples TRBV2 to TRBJ2-3; 10 bases agree with TRBD2. V gave up 0 bases and J gave up 7 bases; unmatched junction bases: 4. The germline gives CDR1 SNHLY, CDR2 FYNNEI. This CDR3 has 15 amino acids.